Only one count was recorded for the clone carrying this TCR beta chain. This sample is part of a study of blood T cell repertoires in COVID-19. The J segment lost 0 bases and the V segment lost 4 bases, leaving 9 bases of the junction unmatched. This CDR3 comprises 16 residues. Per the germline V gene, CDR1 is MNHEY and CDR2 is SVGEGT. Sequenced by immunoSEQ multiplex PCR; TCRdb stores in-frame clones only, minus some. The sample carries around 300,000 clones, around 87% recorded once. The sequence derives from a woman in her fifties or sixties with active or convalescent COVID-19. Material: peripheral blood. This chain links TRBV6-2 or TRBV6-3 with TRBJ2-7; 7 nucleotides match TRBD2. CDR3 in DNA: TGTGCCAGCAGTTCAGGTCGCGGCGGGAGCTCCTACGAGCAGTACTTC. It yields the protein CASSSGRGGSSYEQYF.